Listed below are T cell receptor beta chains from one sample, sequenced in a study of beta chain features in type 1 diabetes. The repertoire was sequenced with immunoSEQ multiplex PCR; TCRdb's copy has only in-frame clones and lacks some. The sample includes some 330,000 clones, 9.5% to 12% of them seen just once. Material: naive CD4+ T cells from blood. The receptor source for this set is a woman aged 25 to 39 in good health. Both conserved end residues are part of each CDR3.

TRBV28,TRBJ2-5,CASSLRRETQYF
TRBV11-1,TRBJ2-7,CASSLRQGGEQYF
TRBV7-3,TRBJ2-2,CASSSRVDTGELFF
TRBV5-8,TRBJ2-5,CASSLASSSQYF
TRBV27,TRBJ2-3,CASSSRRASGRGGTDTQYF
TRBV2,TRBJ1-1,CASMTGENTEAFF
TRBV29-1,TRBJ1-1,CSASRNTEAFF
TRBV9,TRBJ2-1,CASSVAIAGDNEQFF
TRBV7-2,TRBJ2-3,CASKKREAPQYF
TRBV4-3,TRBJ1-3,CASSQDRTSSSGNTIYF
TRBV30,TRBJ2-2,CAWTGGRGGGELFF
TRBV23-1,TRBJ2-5,CASSQSIGQGWMETQYF
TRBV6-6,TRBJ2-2,CASKTGLANTGELFF
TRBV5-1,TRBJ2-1,CASSLATGGGDEQFF
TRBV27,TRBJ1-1,CASTPLGRSYTEAFF
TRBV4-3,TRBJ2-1,CASSQDWTSRGDEQFF
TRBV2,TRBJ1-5,CASDRENQPQHF
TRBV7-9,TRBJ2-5,CASSQTGVETQYF
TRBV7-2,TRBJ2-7,CASSLARTSAYEQYF
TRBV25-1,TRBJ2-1,CASKNQGAKYNEQFF
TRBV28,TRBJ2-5,CASSLIALGETQYF
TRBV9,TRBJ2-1,CASSVVLGGYNEQFF
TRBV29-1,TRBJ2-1,CSVGLAGGGNEQFF
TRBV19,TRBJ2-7,CASSVPGSASYEQYF
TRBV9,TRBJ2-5,CASSVGGGSGSFETQYF
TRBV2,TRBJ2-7,CASRLLQGATYEQYF
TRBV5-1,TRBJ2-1,CASSLANEQFF
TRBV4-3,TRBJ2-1,CASSQEVVGRIYNEQFF
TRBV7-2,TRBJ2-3,CASSLAPGLPGTDTQYF
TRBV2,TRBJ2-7,CASSVGDRYYEQYF
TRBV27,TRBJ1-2,CASSSRTGVQGNYGYTF
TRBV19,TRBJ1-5,CASSIEGVGNQPQHF
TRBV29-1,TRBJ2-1,CSVGLADYNEQFF
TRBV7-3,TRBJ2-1,CASSLMAGPNNEQFF
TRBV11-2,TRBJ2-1,CASSLYSSSQPYNEQFF
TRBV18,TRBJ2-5,CASSPPIGTREETQYF
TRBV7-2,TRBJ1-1,CASSIQQGSNTEAFF
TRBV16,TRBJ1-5,CASSQAGQNQPQHF
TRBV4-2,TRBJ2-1,CASSQVSGDRRFNEQFF
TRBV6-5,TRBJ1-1,CASTGTSTEAFF